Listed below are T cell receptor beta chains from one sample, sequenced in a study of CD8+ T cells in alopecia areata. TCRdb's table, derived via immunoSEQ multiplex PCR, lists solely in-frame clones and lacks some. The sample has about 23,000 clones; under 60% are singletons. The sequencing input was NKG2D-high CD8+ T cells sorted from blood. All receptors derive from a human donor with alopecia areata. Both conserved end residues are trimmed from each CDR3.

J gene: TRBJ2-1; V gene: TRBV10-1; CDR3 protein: ASSDQLAGGLDNEQF
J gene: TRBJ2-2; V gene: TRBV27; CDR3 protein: ASAKPPRVFRFPNTGELF
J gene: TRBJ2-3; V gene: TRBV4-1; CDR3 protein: ASSPDGVAGIDTQY
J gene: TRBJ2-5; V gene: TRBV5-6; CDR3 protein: ASSWGQGLGETQY
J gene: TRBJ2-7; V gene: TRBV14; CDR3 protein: ASSQAYEQY
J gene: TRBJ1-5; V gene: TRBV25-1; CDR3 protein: ASSLQGSYQPQH
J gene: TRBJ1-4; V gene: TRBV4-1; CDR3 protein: ASSHIGGANEKLF
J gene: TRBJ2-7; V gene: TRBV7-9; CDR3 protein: ASSHTGTITEQY
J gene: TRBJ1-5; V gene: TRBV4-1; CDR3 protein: ASSPDPHKDNQPQH
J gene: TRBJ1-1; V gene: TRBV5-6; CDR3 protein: ASSLTRTGGSF
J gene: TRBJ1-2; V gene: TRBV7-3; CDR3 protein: ASSLGTGDGYT
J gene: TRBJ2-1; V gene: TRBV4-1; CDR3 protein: ASSPAPLVSNEQF
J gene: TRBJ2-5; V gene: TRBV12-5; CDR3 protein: ASGVGLEGQY
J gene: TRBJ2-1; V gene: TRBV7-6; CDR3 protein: ASSLFGLNNEQF
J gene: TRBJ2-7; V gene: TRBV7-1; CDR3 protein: ASSNRDRGHYEQY
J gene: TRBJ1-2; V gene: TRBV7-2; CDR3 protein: ASSLVDWRIYGYT
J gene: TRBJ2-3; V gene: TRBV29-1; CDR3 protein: SVEWGRGRTDTQY
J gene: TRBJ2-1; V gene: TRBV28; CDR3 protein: ASGTGIGNEQF
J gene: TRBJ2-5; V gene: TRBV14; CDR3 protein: ASSQDLDRGLETQY
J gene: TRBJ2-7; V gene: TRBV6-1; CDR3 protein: ASSEFVGQYYEQY
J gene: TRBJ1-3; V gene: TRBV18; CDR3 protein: ASSQPRGNSGNTIY
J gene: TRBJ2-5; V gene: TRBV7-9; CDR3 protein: ASSLYSSTAQETQY
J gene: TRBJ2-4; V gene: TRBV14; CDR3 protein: ASSPYPRGPKNIQY
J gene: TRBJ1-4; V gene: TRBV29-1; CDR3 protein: SVNGGESTNEKLF
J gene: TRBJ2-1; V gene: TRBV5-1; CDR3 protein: ASSYFLAEDYNEQF
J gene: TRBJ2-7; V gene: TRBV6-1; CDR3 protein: ASSEEGALRYEQY
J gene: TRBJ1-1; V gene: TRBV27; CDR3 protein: ASSLGLNTEAF
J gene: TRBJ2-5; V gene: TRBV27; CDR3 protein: ASSLAGGPSETQY
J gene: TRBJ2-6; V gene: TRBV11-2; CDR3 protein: ASSLVGSGANVLT
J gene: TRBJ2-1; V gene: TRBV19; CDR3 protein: ASTPSGYSYNEQF
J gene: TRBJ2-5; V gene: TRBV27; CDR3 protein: ASSPMTGYLQETQY
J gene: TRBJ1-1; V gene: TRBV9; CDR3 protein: ASSVYRVGAEAF
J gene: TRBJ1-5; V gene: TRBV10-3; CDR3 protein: AISSNSNQPQH
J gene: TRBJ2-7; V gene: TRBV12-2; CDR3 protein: ASRLGTGKREQY
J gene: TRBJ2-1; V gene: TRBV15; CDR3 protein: ATSPGAGLGQF
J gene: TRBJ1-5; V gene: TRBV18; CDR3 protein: ASSPGESNQPQH
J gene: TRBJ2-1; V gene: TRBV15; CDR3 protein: ATSRATGLAGGLENEQF
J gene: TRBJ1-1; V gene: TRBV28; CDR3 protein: ASSPWANTEAF